What follows are 16 T cell receptor beta chains derived from one specimen sequenced in a study of blood T cell repertoires in COVID-19. This table comes from immunoSEQ multiplex PCR, and its TCRdb copy is limited to in-frame clones, with some not included. The repertoire includes about 160,000 clones, roughly 93% of them detected once, and 2% to 3% sits in the top ten. The sequenced sample consisted of peripheral blood. All receptors come from a man younger than 30 with acute or convalescent COVID-19.

CDR3 residues: CASSPPGQRPNSNQPQHF. CDR3 nucleotide sequence: TGTGCCAGCAGTCCACCGGGACAGAGACCAAATAGCAATCAGCCCCAGCATTTT. The V call is TRBV28, the J call TRBJ1-5; 7 bases map to TRBD1. The germline V gene has CDR1 MDHEN and CDR2 SYDVKM. V shed 5 bases and J 0 bases; nucleotides not matched to a gene: 13. The CDR3 spans 18 residues. The full variable domain, with the rest looked up from reference TRBV28 and TRBJ1-5, is DVKVTQSSRYLVKRTGEKVFLECVQDMDHENMFWYRQDPGLGLRLIYFSYDVKMKEKGDIPEGYSVSREKKERFSLILESASTNQTSMYLCASSPPGQRPNSNQPQHFGDGTRLSIL.

The J gene is TRBJ1-3, the V gene TRBV19; 7 bases agree with TRBD1. The CDR3 consists of 14 residues. CDR1 is LNHDA, CDR2 SQIVND, per germline (reference sequence). Unmatched junction bases numbered 2, after V lost 4 bases and J lost 2 bases. CDR3 sequence reads: CASSRDSAGNTIYF. Here the CDR3 DNA reads TGTGCCAGTAGTAGGGACAGTGCTGGAAACACCATATATTTT. The full variable domain, rest sourced from reference TRBV19 and TRBJ1-3, is DGGITQSPKYLFRKEGQNVTLSCEQNLNHDAMYWYRQDPGQGLRLIYYSQIVNDFQKGDIAEGYSVSREKKESFPLTVTSAQKNPTAFYLCASSRDSAGNTIYFGEGSWLTVV.

This chain uses TRBV19 with TRBJ1-5; a possible D gene is TRBD1 (6 bases). V shed 7 bases and J shed 4 bases, with 11 bases lying between them. The CDR3 covers 13 residues. Germline V gene sequence: CDR1 LNHDA, CDR2 SQIVND (reference sequence). The DNA of the CDR3 is TGTGCCAGTATGGGGGCTTTTAATCAGCCCCAGCATTTT. It encodes CASMGAFNQPQHF.

The chain combines TRBV5-6 with TRBJ1-2, with D maybe TRBD1 (6 bases). The V gene's germline CDR1 is SGHDT and CDR2 YYEEEE. Deletions cut 0 bases from V and 8 bases from J, with 11 bases between. The CDR3 length is 13 residues. The DNA for the CDR3 is TGTGCCAGCAGCTTGGGCCAGGGGCGCGGCTACACCTTC. It translates to CASSLGQGRGYTF.

This clone has only one observation. V gene TRBV6-6 combines with J gene TRBJ2-5, with TRBD2 matching 7 bases. The CDR3 consists of 15 residues. V lost 6 bases and J lost 3; bases outside the gene matches: 10. CDR1 MNHNY and CDR2 SVGAGI come from the germline V gene (reference sequence). Here the CDR3 reads CASRGEGLVEETQYF. Written as DNA, the CDR3 is TGTGCCAGCAGGGGGGAGGGGCTAGTTGAAGAGACCCAGTACTTC.

This clone came up once. The chain links TRBV19 to TRBJ2-3; 10 bases align to TRBD1. With V trimmed by 2 bases and J by 6 bases, 8 bases remained unmatched. The CDR3 has 16 amino acids. In germline, CDR1 is LNHDA, CDR2 SQIVND (reference sequence). The CDR3: CASSIRSGTGVDTQYF. The CDR3 DNA is TGTGCCAGTAGTATACGGTCGGGGACAGGGGTGGATACGCAGTATTTT.

The chain couples TRBV9 to TRBJ1-1; 9 nucleotides agree with TRBD1. The germline V gene encodes CDR1 SGDLS and CDR2 YYNGEE. This CDR3 has 17 residues. V was pared by 4 bases and J by 5 bases, with 15 bases of the junction left unmatched. Here the CDR3 reads CASSPGGWGQGKTEAFF. Here the CDR3 DNA reads TGTGCCAGCAGCCCAGGGGGTTGGGGACAGGGTAAAACTGAAGCTTTCTTT.

The chain uses TRBV6-1 and TRBJ1-6; a weak D match, TRBD1 (5 bases). CDR3 size: 17 residues. CDR1 and CDR2 (germline): MNHNS, SASEGT. Trimming took off 1 base at V and 1 base at J, with 11 bases between the two ends. The CDR3: CASSEVDQGSYNSPLHF. The CDR3 DNA is TGTGCCAGCAGTGAAGTGGACCAGGGATCCTATAATTCACCCCTCCACTTT.

The chain carries TRBV5-1 and TRBJ1-1, with D possibly TRBD1 on 6 matching bases. The CDR3 has 16 residues. Between the trimmed V and J ends, which lost 2 bases and 1 base, there was a span of 15 bases. In germline, CDR1 is SGHRS, CDR2 YFSETQ. This chain's CDR3 is CASSFFGPGQNTEAFF. Written as DNA, the CDR3 is TGCGCCAGCAGCTTTTTCGGTCCGGGACAGAACACTGAAGCTTTCTTT.

Remarks on this clone: A read error may produce the germline difference seen at one junction end. V and J are TRBV6-5 and TRBJ2-7; 10 positions match TRBD1. The CDR3 extends over 12 amino acids. Germline CDR1 reads MNHEY; CDR2 reads SVGAGI. This chain's CDR3 is CASSHRPGQGHF. The CDR3, as DNA: TGTGCCAGCAGTCACCGACCGGGACAGGGGCACTTC.

The V call is TRBV6-5, the J call TRBJ2-1, with 9 nucleotides matching TRBD2. V was pared by 4 bases and J by 0 bases, with 4 bases of the junction left unmatched. CDR3 length equals 16 residues. Germline CDR1 MNHEY, CDR2 SVGAGI. CDR3 DNA sequence: TGTGCCAGCAGTTCTTTAGCGGGAGTCTCCTACAATGAGCAGTTCTTC. Its translation: CASSSLAGVSYNEQFF.

The chain links TRBV18 to TRBJ2-7; TRBD2 matches at 7 bases. After removal of 2 bases from V and 1 base from J, the junction contained 2 bases not matched to a gene. The germline CDR1 and CDR2 sequences are KGHSH and LQKENI. CDR3 length equals 14 residues. The CDR3 region is CASSPEAGSYEQYF. The CDR3 bases are TGTGCCAGCTCACCAGAAGCGGGATCCTACGAGCAGTACTTC.

The gene calls are TRBV20-1 and TRBJ2-7, with 9 bases aligning to TRBD1. Trimming took 3 bases from V and 6 from J; bases not matched to a gene: 3. Germline assignment: CDR1 DFQATT and CDR2 SNEGSKA (reference sequence). The CDR3 is 12 amino acids. CDR3 region: CSASRQGVEQYF. For the CDR3, the DNA is TGCAGTGCTAGTCGACAGGGGGTCGAGCAGTACTTC.

This clone was seen only once. The chain links TRBV5-1 to TRBJ1-6; 7 nucleotides match TRBD1. The CDR3 covers 14 residues. V shed 4 bases and J 8 bases; nucleotides not matched to a gene: 6. Germline-derived CDR1 and CDR2 are SGHRS and YFSETQ. The CDR3 protein is CASSPGQPDSPLHF. CDR3 nucleotide sequence: TGCGCCAGCAGCCCGGGACAGCCGGATTCACCCCTCCACTTT.

This rearrangement joins TRBV7-9 to TRBJ2-3; D call uncertain. This CDR3 region has 16 residues. V dropped 1 base and J dropped 0 bases, with 11 bases sitting between them. Germline CDR1 is SEHNR and CDR2 is FQNEAQ (reference sequence). CDR3 loop: CASSLGLDASTDTQYF. In DNA, the CDR3 is TGTGCCAGCAGCTTAGGTCTAGACGCGAGCACAGATACGCAGTATTTT.

The chain links TRBV27 to TRBJ2-1, with a tentative D call TRBD1 (6 bases). V lost 6 bases and J lost 0, with 15 bases in between. CDR1 is MNHEY and CDR2 is SMNVEV in the germline V gene (reference sequence). This CDR3 is 16 amino acids long. This CDR3 is CASSHATGSSYNEQFF. CDR3 nucleotides: TGTGCCAGCAGCCACGCCACAGGGAGCTCCTACAATGAGCAGTTCTTC.